What follows are 22 T cell receptor beta chains derived from one specimen sequenced in a study of blood T cells in healthy people across ages. Next came a second PCR, run for roughly 6 to 11 cycles, which used a sample-barcoded 5' primer along with a J-beta primer mix. MiXCR, run by TCRdb on the 5' RACE reads, gives a single entry per CDR3 protein. Of around 1,500,000 distinct CDR3 sequences in the sample, 28% were seen once. Source material: blood. All receptors come from a woman in her twenties or thirties in good health.

V usage is TRBV20-1 and J usage is TRBJ2-1; 8 nucleotides align to TRBD2. CDR3 length: 14 residues. The germline CDR1 and CDR2 sequences are DFQATT and SNEGSKA (reference sequence). After removal of 6 bases from V and 7 bases from J, the junction contained 11 bases not matched to a gene. CDR3 region: CSARKREIKNEQFF. The CDR3 coding sequence is TGCAGTGCCAGAAAGCGGGAGATAAAGAATGAGCAGTTCTTC.

This clonotype was seen many times. This sequence joins TRBV20-1 and TRBJ2-5, with TRBD2 matching 12 bases. V lost 5 bases to trimming and J lost 2 bases; unmatched junction nucleotides: 6. The CDR3 is made up of 15 amino acids. Germline lookup yields CDR1 DFQATT and CDR2 SNEGSKA (reference sequence). The CDR3 coding sequence is TGCAGTGCTCGCAAGACTAGCGGGGGACAAGAGACCCAGTACTTC. Encoded protein: CSARKTSGGQETQYF.

With regard to this clonotype: Germline is not matched at one junction end, which may reflect a read error. The V call is TRBV18, the J call TRBJ2-5; D tentatively reads TRBD1 or TRBD2 (5 bases each). Germline CDR1 and CDR2: KGHSH and LQKENI. The CDR3 is 14 residues long. The DNA of the CDR3 is TGTGCCCGCTCACCGGTCCGGGGACGGGAGACCCAGTACTTC. Its translation is CARSPVRGRETQYF.

This clonotype was seen ten or more times. The chain combines TRBV6-1 with TRBJ2-7; TRBD2 agrees at 8 bases. The CDR3 is 15 residues long. The V gene's germline CDR1 is MNHNS and CDR2 SASEGT. V shed 1 base, J shed 4 bases, and the junction held 6 bases outside the gene matches. The CDR3 region has the DNA TGTGCCAGCAGTGAAGTCAGCGGGGGACTTTACGAGCAGTACTTC. It yields the protein CASSEVSGGLYEQYF.

This clonotype showed up just a few times. The chain uses TRBV4-3 and TRBJ2-1; 16 nucleotides line up with TRBD2. From germline, CDR1 is LGHNA and CDR2 YSLEER. Trimming took 2 bases from V and 1 from J; bases not matched to a gene: 11. There are 21 residues in the CDR3. The CDR3 is CASSQKFGTSGRARSYNEQFF. CDR3 sequence (DNA): TGCGCCAGCAGCCAAAAATTTGGGACTAGCGGGAGGGCCAGGTCCTACAATGAGCAGTTCTTC.

This clonotype turned up a few times. CDR3 amino acids: CSARDRDRERLEQYF. CDR3 DNA sequence: TGCAGTGCTAGAGATCGGGACAGAGAAAGGCTCGAGCAGTACTTC. This chain connects TRBV20-1 to TRBJ2-7; 7 positions agree with TRBD1. The germline gives CDR1 DFQATT, CDR2 SNEGSKA (reference sequence). With V trimmed by 0 bases and J by 6 bases, 11 bases remained unmatched. CDR3 length: 15 amino acids.

This clonotype showed up many times. At one end the junction does not follow the germline gene, possibly because of a read error. The chain links TRBV7-9 to TRBJ2-6, with 7 bases identical to TRBD1. Germline CDR1 SEHNR, CDR2 FQNEAQ (reference sequence). The CDR3 extends over 15 amino acids. As DNA, the CDR3 is TGCGCCAGCAGCCACGACAGGGCTGGGGCCAACGTCCTGACTTTC. This gives the protein CASSHDRAGANVLTF.

This clonotype came up many times. The rearrangement joins TRBV20-1 to TRBJ2-5; D remains ambiguous. The CDR3 runs 15 residues. CDR1 DFQATT and CDR2 SNEGSKA come from the germline V gene (reference sequence). V was trimmed by 6 bases and J by 5 bases, leaving 22 bases between them. The CDR3 region has the DNA TGCAGTGCCCTGAAGACCGCGGCGTTGGGGGAGACCCAGTACTTC. This codes for CSALKTAALGETQYF.

This clonotype showed up just a few times. The rearrangement uses TRBV15 and TRBJ1-1; TRBD1 aligns across 7 bases. The CDR3 covers 14 residues. V trimming: 3 bases; J trimming: 6 bases; junction bases outside the gene matches: 7. Germline V gene sequence: CDR1 LNHNV, CDR2 YYDKDF (reference sequence). CDR3 in DNA: TGTGCCACCAGCAGGGCAACCGGGACAGCTGAAGCTTTCTTT. Its translation is CATSRATGTAEAFF.

This clonotype was seen a few times. The chain has TRBV20-1 and TRBJ2-3; TRBD2 agrees at 7 bases. Per germline, CDR1 DFQATT and CDR2 SNEGSKA (reference sequence). This CDR3 comprises 14 residues. V shed 6 bases, J shed 3 bases, and the junction held 9 bases outside the gene matches. CDR3 in amino acids: CSAFKGGQTDTQYF. In nucleotides, the CDR3 is TGCAGTGCGTTCAAGGGAGGGCAGACAGATACGCAGTATTTT.

J is TRBJ2-7 and V is TRBV6-5, with D possibly TRBD1 on 6 matching bases. Per germline, CDR1 MNHEY and CDR2 SVGAGI. CDR3 length equals 15 residues. Trimming stripped 6 bases from V and 1 base from J, with 16 bases between. This chain's CDR3 is CASSPDRMGSYEQYF. CDR3 nucleotide sequence: TGTGCCAGCAGCCCCGACAGGATGGGGTCCTACGAGCAGTACTTC.

This chain joins TRBV29-1 and TRBJ2-7, with D unresolved. The DNA end lines up better with TRBJ2-4; the J call may be wrong. Germline V gene lookup returns CDR1 SQVTM and CDR2 ANQGSEA. The CDR3 loop spans 13 amino acids. CDR3 sequence reads: CSASSETKNIQYF. As DNA, the CDR3 is TGCAGCGCCTCAAGTGAGACCAAAAACATTCAGTACTTC.

Comments on this clonotype: One end of the junction varies from germline; a read error may be responsible. This chain uses TRBV6-5 with TRBJ2-7; weak D call: TRBD1 (5 bases). CDR3 size: 15 residues. Per the germline V gene, CDR1 is MNHEY and CDR2 is SVGAGI. CDR3 DNA: TGTGCCAGCAGTGACTCCGGCAGGGCGAGCTACGAGCAGTACTTC. Amino acid sequence: CASSDSGRASYEQYF.

V and J are TRBV12-3 or TRBV12-4 and TRBJ2-3; D might be TRBD2 (6 bases). Trimming took off 5 bases at V and 13 bases at J, with 25 bases between the two ends. The CDR3 sequence is 15 residues long. For the CDR3, the DNA is TGTGCCAGCAGTGAATTTAGGGAGGTGACAGATGCGGAGTATTTT. Translation: CASSEFREVTDAEYF.

This clonotype has just a few counts. The rearrangement joins TRBV7-9 to TRBJ1-5, with unresolved D. V dropped 1 base and J dropped 5 bases, with 12 bases sitting between them. CDR3 size: 15 residues. Germline V gives CDR1 SEHNR, CDR2 FQNEAQ (reference sequence). CDR3 nucleotide sequence: TGTGCCAGCAGCTTAGGCCGGAATAGACATCAGCCCCAGCATTTT. Translated, it gives CASSLGRNRHQPQHF.

CDR3 nucleotides: TGCAGCGTTGAGACGGGGGGGCTCTACGAGCAGTACTTC. Protein product: CSVETGGLYEQYF. V is TRBV29-1 and J is TRBJ2-7, with TRBD2 identical over 8 bases. The V segment lost 3 bases and the J segment 3 bases; nucleotides outside the gene matches: 4. The germline V gene encodes CDR1 SQVTM and CDR2 ANQGSEA. The CDR3 extends over 13 amino acids.

The chain uses TRBV12-3 or TRBV12-4 and TRBJ2-2; D is uncertain. The CDR3 sequence is 15 residues long. Trimming shortened V by 0 bases and J by 4 bases, and 9 bases separated the two germline ends. For the CDR3, the DNA is TGTGCCAGCAGTTTAGCAACGCCAAGCACCGGGGAGCTGTTTTTT. It specifies CASSLATPSTGELFF.

J is TRBJ2-7 and V is TRBV2; possibly TRBD1 or TRBD2 for D (5 bases each). There are 10 residues in the CDR3. Looked up from germline, CDR1 is SNHLY and CDR2 is FYNNEI. Trimming removed 5 bases from V and 10 bases from J, with 9 bases in between. The CDR3 loop reads CASSWGIQYF. CDR3 DNA sequence: TGTGCCAGCAGTTGGGGGATTCAGTACTTC.

A remark on this clonotype: A clone one base away is much larger, so this may be a read error. This chain joins TRBV5-1 and TRBJ2-5; TRBD1 aligns across 8 bases. Losses at the gene ends were 4 bases for V and 11 bases for J; bases not matched to a gene: 16. This CDR3 has 15 residues. The germline V gene encodes CDR1 SGHRS and CDR2 YFSETQ. CDR3 DNA sequence: TGCGCCAGCAGCCGAGGACAGGGTACCTACAATGAGCAGTACTTC. Protein: CASSRGQGTYNEQYF.

The V gene is TRBV18, the J gene TRBJ1-1, with TRBD1 as a possible D gene (6 bases). This CDR3 spans 15 amino acids. CDR1 is KGHSH and CDR2 is LQKENI in the germline V gene. V was trimmed by 2 bases and J by 6 bases, leaving 16 bases between them. The CDR3 is CASSPVTGTGAEAFF. CDR3 nucleotide sequence: TGTGCCAGCTCACCAGTTACAGGGACGGGCGCTGAAGCTTTCTTT.

Concerning this clonotype itself: This may come from a read error, since a much larger clone is one base off. The CDR3 is CSARWTDEKRFF. The CDR3 DNA reads as TGCAGTGCTAGGTGGACAGATGAAAAACGGTTTTTT. V usage is TRBV20-1 and J usage is TRBJ1-4; D perhaps matches TRBD1 (6 bases). This CDR3 region has 12 residues. Per germline, CDR1 DFQATT and CDR2 SNEGSKA (reference sequence).

The rearrangement links TRBV6-5 to TRBJ1-1; tentative D call: TRBD1 (5 bases). Germline CDR1 and CDR2: MNHEY and SVGAGI. The CDR3 loop spans 11 amino acids. Trimming removed 4 bases at V and 12 bases at J, with 12 bases between. CDR3 DNA sequence: TGTGCCAGCAGTTCCGGGGCCCTTACTTTCTTT. Translated: CASSSGALTFF.